This is a list of T cell receptor beta chains from one sample in a study of blood T cell repertoires in COVID-19. Sequencing used immunoSEQ multiplex PCR; TCRdb keeps in-frame clones, though not all of them. The table shows 100,000 to 110,000 clones, with around 88% occurring only once. Sequencing was performed on peripheral blood. These receptors originate from a human donor in a cohort sampled during active COVID-19. Both conserved end residues are part of each CDR3. A D gene is named only where the DNA matches it firmly. Clone size is given for some rows only: seen once, a few or many times, or a class if the clone is expanded.

TRBV2	.	TRBJ2-5	.	TGTGCCAGCACCGACAGGGGACTACAAGAGACCCAGTACTTC	CASTDRGLQETQYF
TRBV20-1	.	TRBJ1-2	.	TGCAGTGCTAGAGATACGAGAGGCTACACCTTC	CSARDTRGYTF
TRBV2	TRBD1	TRBJ2-1	.	TGTGCCAGCAACCGGGACAGGGCGTACAATGAGCAGTTCTTC	CASNRDRAYNEQFF
TRBV25-1	TRBD1	TRBJ2-7	.	TGTGCCAGCGGACCGGGACAGGGGTACGAGCAGTACTTC	CASGPGQGYEQYF
TRBV11-2	TRBD2	TRBJ2-3	.	TGTGCCAGCAGCTTAGCTTCACAGACTAGCGGGAGCGATACGCAGTATTTT	CASSLASQTSGSDTQYF
TRBV27	TRBD1	TRBJ1-1	.	TGTGCCAGCAGTACACTGACAGGGGTAACTGAAGCTTTCTTT	CASSTLTGVTEAFF
TRBV5-5	TRBD2	TRBJ2-3	.	TGTGCCAGCAGCTTGCCCGGGACTAGCGTGAGGACAGATACGCAGTATTTT	CASSLPGTSVRTDTQYF
TRBV6-6	.	TRBJ1-2	.	TGTGCCAGCAGTTCCCCGACTGGAAATGGCTATGGCTACACCTTC	CASSSPTGNGYGYTF
TRBV7-9	.	TRBJ2-5	.	TGTGCCAGCAGCTTACCCCAGGGGAAAGAGACCCAGTACTTC	CASSLPQGKETQYF
TRBV10-1	.	TRBJ2-5	.	TGCGCCAGCAGTAGCGGGGAGACCCAGTACTTC	CASSSGETQYF
TRBV5-4	TRBD2	TRBJ2-3	once	TGTGCCAGCAGCAAGCTAACCCCCGGACTAGCGGGAGGCTCAGATACGCAGTATTTT	CASSKLTPGLAGGSDTQYF
TRBV11-2	.	TRBJ1-1	.	TGTGCCAGCAGCTTAGGGGGGGGTAACACTGAAGCTTTCTTT	CASSLGGGNTEAFF
TRBV6-5	.	TRBJ1-5	.	TGTGCCAGCAGGGACCAGGGTTTCAATCAGCCCCAGCATTTT	CASRDQGFNQPQHF
TRBV5-1	.	TRBJ1-3	.	TGCGCCAGCAGCTCAGGGATCTCTGGAAACACCATATATTTT	CASSSGISGNTIYF
TRBV4-2	.	TRBJ2-1	.	TGTGCCAGCAGCCAAGATATCCGGGGCTCCTACAATGAGCAGTTCTTC	CASSQDIRGSYNEQFF
TRBV7-9	TRBD1	TRBJ1-1	.	TGTGCCAGCAGCATACAACAGGGGTGGGCGACTGAAGCTTTCTTT	CASSIQQGWATEAFF
TRBV6-5	.	TRBJ2-7	.	TGTGCCAGCAGTTATGAGGGGGGGAGGGCCAGTGAGCAGTACTTC	CASSYEGGRASEQYF
TRBV19	TRBD2	TRBJ2-3	.	TGTGCCAGTAGTAAGCGAGCCGGGACTAGCGGGACAGATACGCAGTATTTT	CASSKRAGTSGTDTQYF
TRBV12-5	.	TRBJ2-5	.	TGTGCTAGTGGTTTCTGCCCGACTGGGGAGACCCAGTACTTC	CASGFCPTGETQYF
TRBV7-9	TRBD1	TRBJ1-4	once	TGTGCCAGCAGCTCGCTTGGGACAGATAATGAAAAACTGTTTTTT	CASSSLGTDNEKLFF
TRBV7-2	.	TRBJ2-2	.	TGTGCCAGCAGCACCCACTGGACCAAGTTCGGGGTTGGGGAGCTGTTTTTT	CASSTHWTKFGVGELFF
TRBV11-1	.	TRBJ2-7	.	TGTGCCAGCAGCCTCCCCCAGCGGCACTCCTACGAGCAGTACTTC	CASSLPQRHSYEQYF
TRBV30	.	TRBJ2-7	.	TGTGCCTGGAGTGTACCACGGGGAGCCTTAGAGCAGTACTTC	CAWSVPRGALEQYF
TRBV5-1	TRBD1	TRBJ2-5	.	TGCGCCAGCAGCTTGGCGGGGGGACAGGGGCTAGAGACCCAGTACTTC	CASSLAGGQGLETQYF
TRBV7-9	.	TRBJ1-2	.	TGTGCCAGCAGCTGGACAGCGAACTATGGCTACACCTTC	CASSWTANYGYTF
TRBV6-4	.	TRBJ2-3	.	TGTGCCAGCAGTGTTGAGACAGTCGGGGATACGCAGTATTTT	CASSVETVGDTQYF
TRBV6-1	TRBD1	TRBJ1-6	.	TGTGCCAGCAGTGAAGGGGACAGCTATAATTCACCCCTCCACTTT	CASSEGDSYNSPLHF
TRBV6-6	.	TRBJ1-2	once	TGTGCCAGCAAGTCGGGGGAAGTCTATGGCTACACCTTC	CASKSGEVYGYTF
TRBV25-1	TRBD2	TRBJ2-7	.	TGTGCCAGCAGGCATGGCGGGGGGTACGAGCAGTACTTC	CASRHGGGYEQYF
TRBV24-1	TRBD1	TRBJ2-7	.	TGTGCCCTCGTGGCCGCTCCGGACAGGGGCATCGAGCAGTACTTC	CALVAAPDRGIEQYF
TRBV5-1	TRBD1	TRBJ2-3	.	TGCGCCAGCAGAAGGACAGGGTACACAGATACGCAGTATTTT	CASRRTGYTDTQYF
TRBV11-2	TRBD2	TRBJ2-3	.	TGTGCCAGCAGTAAGGCTATCTGGGTAGCGGGAGGAGAAGATACGCAGTATTTT	CASSKAIWVAGGEDTQYF
TRBV28	TRBD2	TRBJ2-3	.	TGTGCCAGCAGTTCGTTGACTAGCGGGAGGTATACGCAGTATTTT	CASSSLTSGRYTQYF
TRBV6-1	TRBD2	TRBJ2-3	.	TGTGCCAGCAGTGTAGAAAGGACTAGCGGGAGGAGGGGCACAGATACGCAGTATTTT	CASSVERTSGRRGTDTQYF
TRBV20-1	.	TRBJ2-1	.	TGCAGCAGACTTGGATACAATGAGCAGTTCTTC	CSRLGYNEQFF
TRBV18	.	TRBJ2-7	.	TGTGCCAGCTCACCATTCACAGGCTACGAGCAGTACTTC	CASSPFTGYEQYF
TRBV19	TRBD1	TRBJ1-3	once	TGTGCCAGTAGTATCATCGGAAGTTTGGGGACAGCTGGAAACACCATATATTTT	CASSIIGSLGTAGNTIYF
TRBV2	.	TRBJ1-2	.	TGTGCCAGCCGGGCGGGGGCAAACTATGGCTACACCTTC	CASRAGANYGYTF
TRBV7-3	TRBD2	TRBJ2-7	.	TGTGCCAGCAGTGAGGGAGCGGGAGGCTCCTACGAGCAGTACTTC	CASSEGAGGSYEQYF